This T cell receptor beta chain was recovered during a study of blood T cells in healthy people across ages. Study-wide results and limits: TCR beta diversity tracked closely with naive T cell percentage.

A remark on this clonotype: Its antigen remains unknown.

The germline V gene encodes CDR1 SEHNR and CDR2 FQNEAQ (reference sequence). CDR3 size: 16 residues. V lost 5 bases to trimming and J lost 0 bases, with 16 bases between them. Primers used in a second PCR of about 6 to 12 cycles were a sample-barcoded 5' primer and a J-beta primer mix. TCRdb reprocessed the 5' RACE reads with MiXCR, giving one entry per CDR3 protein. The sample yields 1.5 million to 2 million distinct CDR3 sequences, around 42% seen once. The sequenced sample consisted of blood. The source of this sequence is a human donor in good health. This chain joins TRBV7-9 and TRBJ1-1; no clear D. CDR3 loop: CASSIRSGFMNTEAFF. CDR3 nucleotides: TGTGCCAGCAGCATCCGGAGCGGATTTATGAACACTGAAGCTTTCTTT.